The 7 T cell receptor beta chains below all came from one sample that was sequenced in a study of blood T cell repertoires in COVID-19. Assay: immunoSEQ multiplex PCR; the TCRdb copy retains only in-frame clones and omits some. This sample has over 85,000 clones, with nearly 90% found just once. Material for sequencing was peripheral blood. These receptors were collected from a man between 65 and 85 years old with acute or convalescent COVID-19.

This sequence joins TRBV29-1 and TRBJ2-6; 7 nucleotides line up with TRBD1. The trim removed 2 bases at V and 1 base at J, leaving 2 bases unmatched. This CDR3 has 15 amino acids. Germline CDR1 is SQVTM and CDR2 is ANQGSEA. CDR3 amino acids: CSVELQGSGANVLTF. The DNA of the CDR3 is TGCAGCGTTGAACTACAGGGGTCTGGGGCCAACGTCCTGACTTTC.

The chain uses TRBV10-2 and TRBJ2-5, with 8 bases aligning to TRBD1. Per germline, CDR1 WSHSY and CDR2 SAAADI. V dropped 4 bases and J dropped 2; count of bases not matched to a gene: 0. This CDR3 is 13 amino acids long. CDR3 sequence (DNA): TGCGCCAGCAGTGGGACAGGGCAAGAGACCCAGTACTTC. It translates to CASSGTGQETQYF.

A note on this clone: Different DNA sequences within this sample yield the same CDR3. The J gene is TRBJ1-1, the V gene TRBV2; 7 bases align to TRBD1. CDR1 is SNHLY and CDR2 is FYNNEI in the germline V gene. This CDR3 has 13 amino acids. With 5 bases clipped from V and 1 base from J, the junction kept 1 base outside the gene matches. The DNA for the CDR3 is TGTGCCAGCAGTAGACAGGGGAACACTGAAGCTTTCTTT. Translation gives CASSRQGNTEAFF.

CDR3 in amino acids: CASSQDQGTIPSASYEQYF. The CDR3 DNA sequence: TGTGCCAGCAGCCAAGATCAGGGTACGATCCCCTCTGCTTCCTACGAGCAGTACTTC. The chain recombines TRBV3-1 (or the pseudogene TRBV3-2) with TRBJ2-7, with D perhaps matching TRBD1 (5 bases). The germline CDR1 and CDR2 sequences are LGHDT and YNNKEL (reference sequence). This CDR3 spans 19 amino acids. The ends were cut back, 0 bases at V and 1 base at J, with 22 bases in the middle.

This chain uses TRBV28 with TRBJ1-2; weak D call: TRBD1 (5 bases). Trimming pared 3 bases from V and 7 bases from J, leaving 15 bases between. The CDR3 is made up of 14 amino acids. Germline V gives CDR1 MDHEN, CDR2 SYDVKM. The CDR3 spells CASSLEGRFSGYTF. CDR3 nucleotide sequence: TGTGCCAGCAGTTTGGAGGGGCGTTTCAGTGGCTACACCTTC.

This clone was seen more than once but under ten times. The chain links TRBV7-2 to TRBJ2-5; D may be TRBD1 (7 bases). The CDR3 contains 16 residues. Per germline, CDR1 SGHTA and CDR2 FQGNSA. The V end lost 4 bases, the J end lost 3 bases, and 18 bases lay between the germline ends. CDR3 coding DNA: TGTGCCAGCAGCTCAGGGGGTTATCGCGGGGAAGAGACCCAGTACTTC. Its protein is CASSSGGYRGEETQYF. Supplemented by reference TRBV7-2 and TRBJ2-5, the full variable domain reads GAGVSQSPSNKVTEKGKDVELRCDPISGHTALYWYRQSLGQGLEFLIYFQGNSAPDKSGLPSDRFSAERTGGSVSTLTIQRTQQEDSAVYLCASSSGGYRGEETQYFGPGTRLLVL.

The rearrangement links TRBV27 to TRBJ2-7; the match to TRBD2 covers 7 bases. Germline V gives CDR1 MNHEY, CDR2 SMNVEV (reference sequence). The V and J ends lost 3 bases and 2 bases, in that order; junction bases with no gene match: 4. CDR3 length: 14 amino acids. In DNA form, the CDR3 reads TGTGCCAGCAGTTTTCGGGGGGATACCTACGAGCAGTACTTC. It translates to CASSFRGDTYEQYF.